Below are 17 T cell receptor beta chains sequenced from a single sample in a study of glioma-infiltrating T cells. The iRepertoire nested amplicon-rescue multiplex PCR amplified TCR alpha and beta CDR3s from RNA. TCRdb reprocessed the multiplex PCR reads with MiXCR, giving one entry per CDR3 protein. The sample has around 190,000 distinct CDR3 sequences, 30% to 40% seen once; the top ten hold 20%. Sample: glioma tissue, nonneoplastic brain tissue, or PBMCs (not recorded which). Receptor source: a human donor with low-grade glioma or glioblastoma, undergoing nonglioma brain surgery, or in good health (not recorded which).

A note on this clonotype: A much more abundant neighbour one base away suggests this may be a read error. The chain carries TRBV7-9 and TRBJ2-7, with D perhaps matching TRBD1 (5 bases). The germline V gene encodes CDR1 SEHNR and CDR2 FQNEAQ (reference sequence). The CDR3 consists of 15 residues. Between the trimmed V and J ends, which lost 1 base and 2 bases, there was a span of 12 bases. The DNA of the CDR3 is TGTGCCAGCAGCTTAGGGACATGGAGCACCTACGAGCAGTACTTC. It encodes CASSLGTWSTYEQYF.

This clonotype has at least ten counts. The CDR3: CASSFAGTYEQYF. The CDR3 DNA reads as TGTGCCAGCAGTTTCGCCGGAACCTACGAGCAGTACTTC. The genes are TRBV12-3 or TRBV12-4 and TRBJ2-7; D is uncertain. Trimming stripped 3 bases from V and 2 bases from J, with 8 bases between. The CDR3 totals 13 residues.

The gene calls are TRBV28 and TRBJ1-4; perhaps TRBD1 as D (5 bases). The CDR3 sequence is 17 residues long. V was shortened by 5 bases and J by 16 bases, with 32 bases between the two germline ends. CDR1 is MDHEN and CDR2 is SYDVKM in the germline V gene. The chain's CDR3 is CASSLHSAGRTNEKTFF. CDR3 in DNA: TGTGCCAGCAGTCTCCATTCCGCAGGGCGGACTAATGAAAAAACGTTTTTT.

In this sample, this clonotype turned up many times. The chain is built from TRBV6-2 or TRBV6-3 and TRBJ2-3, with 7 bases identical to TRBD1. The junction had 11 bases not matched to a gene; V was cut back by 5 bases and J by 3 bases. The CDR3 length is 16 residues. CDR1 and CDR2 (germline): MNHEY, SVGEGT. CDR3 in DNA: TGTGCCAGCAGTCCCCTTCGGGACAGCAAAACAGATACGCAGTATTTT. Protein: CASSPLRDSKTDTQYF.

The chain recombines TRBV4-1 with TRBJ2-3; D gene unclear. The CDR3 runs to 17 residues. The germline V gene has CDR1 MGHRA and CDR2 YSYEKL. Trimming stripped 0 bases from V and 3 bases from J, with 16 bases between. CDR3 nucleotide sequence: TGCGCCAGCAGCCAAGAAACATCCCGACGGCTTACAGATACGCAGTATTTT. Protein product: CASSQETSRRLTDTQYF.

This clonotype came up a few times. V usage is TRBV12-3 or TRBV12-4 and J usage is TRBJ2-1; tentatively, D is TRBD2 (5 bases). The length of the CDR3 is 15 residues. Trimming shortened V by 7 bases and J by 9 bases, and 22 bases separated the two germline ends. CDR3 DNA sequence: TGTGCCAGCAAGCTTCTAGCTTTCGATTCGTCTGAGCAGTTCTTC. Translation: CASKLLAFDSSEQFF.

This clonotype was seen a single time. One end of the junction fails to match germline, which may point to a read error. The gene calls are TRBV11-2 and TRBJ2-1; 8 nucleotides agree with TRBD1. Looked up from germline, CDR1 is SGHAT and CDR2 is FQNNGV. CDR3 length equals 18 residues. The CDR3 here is CARSLGSQGAFSYNEQFF. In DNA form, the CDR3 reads TGTGCCAGAAGCTTAGGGTCCCAGGGGGCCTTCTCCTACAATGAGCAGTTCTTC.

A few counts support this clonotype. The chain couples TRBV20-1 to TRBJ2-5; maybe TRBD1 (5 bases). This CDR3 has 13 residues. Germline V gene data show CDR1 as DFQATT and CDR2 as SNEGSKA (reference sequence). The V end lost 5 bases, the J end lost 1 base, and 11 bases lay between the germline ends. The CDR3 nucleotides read TGCAGTGCTTCCAGGGTACGCCAAGAGACCCAGTACTTC. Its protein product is CSASRVRQETQYF.

The CDR3 DNA follows: TGTGCCAGCAGCGACACTTGGGTGAATACGCAGTATTTT. This encodes CASSDTWVNTQYF. The chain carries TRBV12-3 or TRBV12-4 and TRBJ2-3; no definite D call. The CDR3 has 13 residues. Trimming shortened V by 6 bases and J by 7 bases, and 14 bases separated the two germline ends.

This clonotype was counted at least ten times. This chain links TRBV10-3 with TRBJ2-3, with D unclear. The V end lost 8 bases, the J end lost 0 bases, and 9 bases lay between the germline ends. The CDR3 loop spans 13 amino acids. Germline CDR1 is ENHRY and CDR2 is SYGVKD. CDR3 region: CAIGKPSTDTQYF. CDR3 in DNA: TGTGCCATCGGGAAGCCTAGCACAGATACGCAGTATTTT.

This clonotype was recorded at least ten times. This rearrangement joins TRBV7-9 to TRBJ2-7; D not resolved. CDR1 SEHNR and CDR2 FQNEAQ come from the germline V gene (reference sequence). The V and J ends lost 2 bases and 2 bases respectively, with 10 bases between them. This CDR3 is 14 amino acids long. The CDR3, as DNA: TGTGCCAGCAGCTTATCCGACGGGCCCTACGAGCAGTACTTC. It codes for CASSLSDGPYEQYF.

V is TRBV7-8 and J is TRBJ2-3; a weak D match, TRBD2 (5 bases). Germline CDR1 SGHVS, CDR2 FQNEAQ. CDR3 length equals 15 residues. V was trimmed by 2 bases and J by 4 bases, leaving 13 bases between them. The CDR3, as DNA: TGTGCCAGCAGCTTACTTCCTAGCTTGCCAGATACGCAGTATTTT. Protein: CASSLLPSLPDTQYF.

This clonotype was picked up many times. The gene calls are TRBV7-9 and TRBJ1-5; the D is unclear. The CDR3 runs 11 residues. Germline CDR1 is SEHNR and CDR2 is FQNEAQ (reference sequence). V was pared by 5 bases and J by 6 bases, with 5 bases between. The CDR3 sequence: CASSTSQPQHF. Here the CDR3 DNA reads TGTGCCAGCAGCACGAGTCAGCCCCAGCATTTT. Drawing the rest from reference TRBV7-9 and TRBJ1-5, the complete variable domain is DTGVSQNPRHKITKRGQNVTFRCDPISEHNRLYWYRQTLGQGPEFLTYFQNEAQLEKSRLLSDRFSAERPKGSFSTLEIQRTEQGDSAMYLCASSTSQPQHFGDGTRLSIL.

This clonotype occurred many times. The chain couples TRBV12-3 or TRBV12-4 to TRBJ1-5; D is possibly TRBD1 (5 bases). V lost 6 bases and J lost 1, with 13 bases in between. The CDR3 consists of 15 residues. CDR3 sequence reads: CASRGGGTSNQPQHF. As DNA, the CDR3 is TGTGCCAGCAGGGGTGGGGGGACCAGCAATCAGCCCCAGCATTTT.

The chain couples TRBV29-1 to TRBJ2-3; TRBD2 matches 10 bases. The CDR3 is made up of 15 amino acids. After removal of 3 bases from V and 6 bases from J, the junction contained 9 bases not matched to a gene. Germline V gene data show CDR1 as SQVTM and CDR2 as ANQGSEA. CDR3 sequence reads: CSVEASGRIWDTQYF. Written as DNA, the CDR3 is TGCAGCGTTGAGGCTAGCGGGAGAATTTGGGATACGCAGTATTTT.

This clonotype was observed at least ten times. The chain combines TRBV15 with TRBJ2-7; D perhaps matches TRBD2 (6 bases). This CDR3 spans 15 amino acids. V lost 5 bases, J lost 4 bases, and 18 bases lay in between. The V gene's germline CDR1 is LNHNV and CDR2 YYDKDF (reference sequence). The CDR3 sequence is CATSGLTEGTYEQYF. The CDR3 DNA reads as TGTGCCACCAGCGGTCTAACGGAGGGGACGTACGAGCAGTACTTC.

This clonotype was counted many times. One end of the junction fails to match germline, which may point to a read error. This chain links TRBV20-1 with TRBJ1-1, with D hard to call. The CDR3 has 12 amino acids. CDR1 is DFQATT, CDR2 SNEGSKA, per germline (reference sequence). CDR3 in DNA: TGTTCGGTTAAGGGTCCCGCAACTGAAGCTTTCTTT. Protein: CSVKGPATEAFF.